Presented here are 6 T cell receptor beta chains from one specimen sequenced in a study of regulatory T cells in long-lasting Graves disease (dated by TCRdb to the early 2020s). Preparation of the library involved multiplex PCR. Sequencer: Illumina HiSeq 4000. To build TCR beta libraries, CDR3 regions were amplified by Arm-PCR using iRepertoire HTBI primers. TCRdb reran the public reads through fastp at Q25 and MiXCR, keeping productive beta chains. Records with the same CDR3 protein are collapsed into one entry carrying the most frequent genes and DNA. Present in this sample are about 530,000 distinct CDR3 sequences, 16% of which were seen just once. Roughly 25% of the sample is in the top ten clones. What the time point label conveys for this sample: newly diagnosed GD, antithyroid drugs for less than 3 months. For both TCR sequencing and RNA sequencing, RNA was extracted from PBMCs using TRIzol.

These data also formed part of another study, on T cells in Graves' hyperthyroidism and ophthalmopathy.

This specimen was peripheral blood mononuclear cells (PBMCs), taken at new diagnosis, from a patient treated with antithyroid drugs. These TCRs come from a woman aged 35-60 years with Graves disease. Donor details come from another sample of the same person, matched by shared clones.

This clonotype was observed many times. The chain employs TRBV18 and TRBJ1-1; 8 bases align to TRBD1. The V and J ends lost 6 bases and 3 bases, in that order; junction bases with no gene match: 6. CDR3 length: 14 amino acids. CDR1 and CDR2 from the germline V gene are KGHSH and LQKENI. In nucleotides, the CDR3 is TGTGCCAGCTCCCGCAGGGGGCAAGACACTGAAGCTTTCTTT. This codes for CASSRRGQDTEAFF.

This clonotype has only one observation. The rearrangement uses TRBV9 and TRBJ2-3; D may match TRBD1 or TRBD2 (5 bases each). The CDR3 is 14 amino acids. From germline, CDR1 is SGDLS and CDR2 YYNGEE. V lost 1 base to trimming and J lost 6 bases, with 12 bases between them. The CDR3 is CASSVQGAVDTQYF. CDR3 coding DNA: TGTGCCAGCAGCGTACAGGGAGCAGTCGATACGCAGTATTTT.

The chain carries TRBV12-3 or TRBV12-4 and TRBJ2-7, with 11 bases fitting TRBD2. V was clipped by 5 bases and J by 0 bases; unmatched bases: 6. The CDR3 is 16 residues long. The CDR3 is CASSNRLAGSSYEQYF. The CDR3 DNA reads as TGTGCCAGCAGTAACCGACTAGCGGGAAGCTCCTACGAGCAGTACTTC.

A few counts support this clonotype. The V call is TRBV6-9, the J call TRBJ1-6; D is ambiguous. CDR1 MNHGY and CDR2 SVAAGI come from the germline V gene. Trimming cost V 3 bases and J 9 bases, with 18 bases left between them. The CDR3 sequence is 16 residues long. The CDR3 loop is CASSYSPGPQGSPLHF. In DNA, the CDR3 is TGTGCCAGCAGTTACTCACCCGGACCCCAAGGTTCACCCCTCCACTTT.

This clonotype appeared many times. This rearrangement joins TRBV2 to TRBJ1-2; D call uncertain. The V end was cut by 5 bases, the J end by 2 bases, with 9 bases between. Germline V CDR1 and CDR2: SNHLY, FYNNEI. CDR3 length equals 13 residues. CDR3 coding DNA: TGTGCCAGCAGTTTCACACAGAACTATGGCTACACCTTC. Translating it yields CASSFTQNYGYTF.

This clonotype was found many times. V usage is TRBV12-3 or TRBV12-4 and J usage is TRBJ2-1; D not resolved. V gave up 3 bases and J gave up 5 bases, with 8 bases separating them. This CDR3 is 13 amino acids long. CDR3 sequence: CASSFTWNNEQFF. The CDR3 DNA reads TGTGCCAGCAGTTTCACTTGGAACAATGAGCAGTTCTTC.